These 22 T cell receptor beta chains came from one sample sequenced in a study of blood T cell repertoires in COVID-19. Clones were read by immunoSEQ multiplex PCR, and TCRdb kept only the in-frame ones, dropping some. The sample comprises approximately 200,000 clones, around 75% of which are singletons, and approximately 5.9% rests with the top ten. Sequenced input: peripheral blood. The origin of the receptors is a woman aged 40 to 49 with COVID-19, enrolled during active disease.

The rearrangement uses TRBV6-5 and TRBJ1-1; D is unresolved. V dropped 6 bases and J dropped 1 base, with 9 bases sitting between them. The CDR3 extends over 13 amino acids. Germline assignment: CDR1 MNHEY and CDR2 SVGAGI. CDR3 coding DNA: TGTGCCAGCAGCGTCCGACAGAACACTGAAGCTTTCTTT. This encodes CASSVRQNTEAFF.

The chain links TRBV7-2 to TRBJ1-2; no reliable D call. Between the trimmed V and J ends, which lost 3 bases and 0 bases, there was a span of 11 bases. The germline CDR1 and CDR2 sequences are SGHTA and FQGNSA. CDR3 length: 15 residues. The CDR3: CASSFWRGTNYGYTF. CDR3 DNA: TGTGCCAGCAGCTTTTGGCGGGGAACTAACTATGGCTACACCTTC.

CDR3 DNA sequence: TGTGCCAGCGTTAGCGGGGGGGGCTACGAGCAGTACTTC. Its translation: CASVSGGGYEQYF. The chain employs TRBV27 and TRBJ2-7; TRBD2 matches at 11 bases. The CDR3 is made up of 13 amino acids. The germline CDR1 and CDR2 sequences are MNHEY and SMNVEV (reference sequence). V was pared by 8 bases and J by 3 bases, with 3 bases of the junction left unmatched.

This rearrangement joins TRBV5-1 to TRBJ2-5, with TRBD1 identical over 7 bases. There are 16 residues in the CDR3. From germline, CDR1 is SGHRS and CDR2 YFSETQ. V shed 2 bases, J shed 5 bases, and the junction held 12 bases outside the gene matches. The CDR3 nucleotides are TGCGCCAGCAGCTTATCGACAGGGATAGGGGTGGAGACCCAGTACTTC. The encoded protein is CASSLSTGIGVETQYF. The full variable domain, with the rest looked up from reference TRBV5-1 and TRBJ2-5, is KAGVTQTPRYLIKTRGQQVTLSCSPISGHRSVSWYQQTPGQGLQFLFEYFSETQRNKGNFPGRFSGRQFSNSRSEMNVSTLELGDSALYLCASSLSTGIGVETQYFGPGTRLLVL.

The chain's CDR3 is CAISESAVNTEAFF. In DNA, the CDR3 is TGTGCCATCAGTGAGTCGGCGGTTAACACTGAAGCTTTCTTT. The chain recombines TRBV10-3 with TRBJ1-1; D is ambiguous. Trimming stripped 0 bases from V and 2 bases from J, with 7 bases between. This CDR3 contains 14 residues. From germline, CDR1 is ENHRY and CDR2 SYGVKD.

The chain is built from TRBV11-2 and TRBJ2-1; D is unresolved. The V and J ends lost 6 bases and 0 bases respectively, with 9 bases between them. Germline V lookup: CDR1 SGHAT, CDR2 FQNNGV. The CDR3 totals 14 residues. CDR3 coding DNA: TGTGCCAGCAGGCTAGAAAGCTCCTACAATGAGCAGTTCTTC. This sequence encodes CASRLESSYNEQFF.

This clone was counted once. The rearrangement joins TRBV6-5 to TRBJ1-2, with TRBD1 matching over 9 bases. CDR1 and CDR2 from the germline V gene are MNHEY and SVGAGI. The CDR3 is made up of 13 amino acids. The J segment lost 8 bases and the V segment lost 6 bases, leaving 7 bases of the junction unmatched. The CDR3 here is CASSRDRVRGYTF. CDR3 nucleotides: TGTGCCAGCAGCAGGGACAGGGTTAGGGGCTACACCTTC.

The V gene is TRBV7-2, the J gene TRBJ1-3, with a possible D match to TRBD1 (6 bases). The CDR3 contains 17 residues. V was cut by 2 bases and J by 4 bases, with 18 bases left in between. In germline, CDR1 is SGHTA, CDR2 FQGNSA. This chain's CDR3 is CASSLTQHRVSGNTIYF. The CDR3 DNA sequence: TGTGCCAGCAGCTTAACCCAACACAGGGTTTCCGGAAACACCATATATTTT.

The V call is TRBV5-4, the J call TRBJ1-1; TRBD1 aligns across 10 bases. The V gene end was trimmed by 5 bases and the J gene end by 5 bases; junction bases not matched to a gene: 9. CDR1 and CDR2 from the germline V gene are SGHNT and YYREEE (reference sequence). This CDR3 is built from 15 residues. DNA of the CDR3: TGTGCCAGCAGTTTCGGACAGGGGGTAAATACTGAAGCTTTCTTT. The encoded protein is CASSFGQGVNTEAFF.

The chain has TRBV2 and TRBJ1-5; a possible D gene is TRBD1 (5 bases). The ends were cut back, 7 bases at V and 3 bases at J, with 10 bases in the middle. Per germline, CDR1 SNHLY and CDR2 FYNNEI. The CDR3 is 13 residues long. DNA for the CDR3: TGTGCCAGCAAGGGGCGAACCAATCAGCCCCAGCATTTT. It yields the protein CASKGRTNQPQHF.

This chain uses TRBV18 with TRBJ1-1; D gene uncertain. V lost 4 bases to trimming and J lost 2 bases, with 11 bases between them. There are 14 residues in the CDR3. Per germline, CDR1 KGHSH and CDR2 LQKENI. CDR3 sequence reads: CASSLEETNTEAFF. CDR3 coding DNA: TGTGCCAGCTCACTTGAAGAGACAAACACTGAAGCTTTCTTT.

This clone was found once. The chain links TRBV7-9 to TRBJ1-1, with D possibly matching TRBD1 (5 bases). This CDR3 has 13 amino acids. V lost 1 base and J lost 11, with 14 bases in between. The germline V gene has CDR1 SEHNR and CDR2 FQNEAQ (reference sequence). The CDR3 sequence is CASSLEGDKGAFF. The CDR3 DNA follows: TGTGCCAGCAGCTTAGAGGGTGACAAGGGGGCTTTCTTT.

V is TRBV3-1 (or the pseudogene TRBV3-2) and J is TRBJ2-7; TRBD2 matches 9 bases. This CDR3 comprises 17 residues. The V and J ends lost 6 bases and 1 base, in that order; junction bases with no gene match: 13. The germline gives CDR1 LGHDT, CDR2 YNNKEL (reference sequence). CDR3: CASSPHEGLAGSYEQYF. In DNA, the CDR3 is TGTGCCAGCAGTCCTCACGAGGGGCTAGCGGGGTCCTACGAGCAGTACTTC.

This clone was observed a single time. The chain is built from TRBV18 and TRBJ2-5; 7 bases align to TRBD1. Germline CDR1 KGHSH, CDR2 LQKENI. The ends lost 5 bases at V and 5 bases at J; junction bases unmatched: 8. This CDR3 is 14 amino acids long. The chain's CDR3 is CASSSGQNLETQYF. The CDR3 region has the DNA TGTGCCAGCTCATCGGGACAGAATTTGGAGACCCAGTACTTC.

V usage is TRBV7-3 and J usage is TRBJ2-1; D gene uncertain. The CDR3 runs 15 residues. V was clipped by 11 bases and J by 0 bases, with 17 bases between them. CDR1 and CDR2 (germline): SGHTA, FQGTGA. The CDR3 here is CAEILVRGSYNEQFF. CDR3 bases: TGTGCCGAGATCCTGGTCCGCGGCTCCTACAATGAGCAGTTCTTC.

The genes are TRBV3-1 (or the pseudogene TRBV3-2) and TRBJ2-7, with 7 nucleotides matching TRBD2. The V and J ends lost 4 bases and 6 bases, in that order; junction bases with no gene match: 9. Germline loops: CDR1 LGHDT, CDR2 YNNKEL (reference sequence). This CDR3 spans 14 amino acids. This chain's CDR3 is CASSRAGDEGEQYF. CDR3 DNA: TGTGCCAGCAGCCGGGCGGGAGACGAGGGCGAGCAGTACTTC.

This chain connects TRBV18 to TRBJ2-1; a weak D match, TRBD1 (6 bases). Trimming cost V 4 bases and J 6 bases, with 10 bases left between them. Germline loops: CDR1 KGHSH, CDR2 LQKENI. The CDR3 sequence is 13 residues long. CDR3 DNA sequence: TGTGCCAGCTCACTTAGAGGGGGCAATGAGCAGTTCTTC. Translated, it gives CASSLRGGNEQFF.

This rearrangement joins TRBV5-1 to TRBJ1-1, with D unresolved. Germline V gene data show CDR1 as SGHRS and CDR2 as YFSETQ. This CDR3 spans 18 amino acids. The V and J ends lost 1 base and 1 base respectively, with 20 bases between them. The CDR3 DNA follows: TGCGCCAGCAGCTTGAGCAGAATATCTACGAGGGAGAACACTGAAGCTTTCTTT. It specifies CASSLSRISTRENTEAFF.

The chain has TRBV18 and TRBJ2-7; D is uncertain. The V and J ends lost 5 bases and 0 bases respectively, with 5 bases between them. The length of the CDR3 is 12 residues. CDR1 and CDR2 (germline): KGHSH, LQKENI. This CDR3 is CASSSSSYEQYF. The CDR3 nucleotides read TGTGCCAGCTCATCGAGCTCCTACGAGCAGTACTTC.

This chain uses TRBV11-3 with TRBJ2-5; TRBD2 might be the D (5 bases). This CDR3 has 15 residues. The germline gives CDR1 SGHNT, CDR2 YENEEA. V was trimmed by 5 bases and J by 1 base, leaving 14 bases between them. The CDR3 sequence is CASSARYGVQETQYF. In DNA form, the CDR3 reads TGTGCCAGCAGCGCTCGGTACGGGGTCCAAGAGACCCAGTACTTC.

This rearrangement joins TRBV7-8 to TRBJ2-5, with 8 bases lining up with TRBD2. V lost 4 bases and J lost 4; bases outside the gene matches: 14. Germline lookup yields CDR1 SGHVS and CDR2 FQNEAQ. The CDR3 spans 17 residues. CDR3 sequence: CASSYPDWSGGRETQYF. CDR3 DNA sequence: TGTGCCAGCAGCTACCCGGACTGGAGCGGGGGACGAGAGACCCAGTACTTC.

The chain has TRBV6-5 and TRBJ2-7, with 9 bases identical to TRBD1. Germline CDR1 is MNHEY and CDR2 is SVGAGI. The CDR3 has 14 residues. With 10 bases clipped from V and 3 bases from J, the junction kept 10 bases outside the gene matches. CDR3 loop: CATRGTGKIYEQYF. CDR3 bases: TGTGCCACCCGAGGGACAGGGAAAATCTACGAGCAGTACTTC.